The sequence of this T cell receptor (beta chain) was determined in a study of cytomegalovirus exposure and HLA in healthy donors. Regarding the study as a whole: Across donors, most TCRs were seen rarely, yet some public ones were widespread.

The assay was immunoSEQ multiplex PCR, and TCRdb's table has in-frame clones only and misses some. The sample includes a few hundred thousand clones, roughly 84% of them seen just once. On this clone itself: What it recognizes is unknown.

Per the germline V gene, CDR1 is SGHNT and CDR2 is YYREEE (reference sequence). With V trimmed by 0 bases and J by 3 bases, 9 bases remained unmatched. This CDR3 comprises 17 residues. The receptor was derived from a man aged 18 to 35 in good health and CMV-seropositive. Source material: PBMCs. V is TRBV5-4 and J is TRBJ2-1; 7 bases match TRBD2. The CDR3 bases are TGTGCCAGCAGCTTGGCCAAGGAGGGAGGGATCTACAATGAGCAGTTCTTC. This encodes CASSLAKEGGIYNEQFF.